The 21 T cell receptor beta chains below come from one sample, sequenced in a study of spatial heterogeneity in lung cancer (dated by TCRdb to between 2019 and 2020). In the paper's terms, the time point label means: sample taken at primary tumor resection. TCR sequencing used whole RNA extracted from tumor and nontumor lung tissue, or from cryopreserved PBMC samples, without cell sorting. Libraries were built with 5' RACE. Instrument used: NextSeq 500. The raw public reads went through TCRdb reprocessing: fastp at Q25, MiXCR clone calling, in-frame beta chains kept. Entries that share a CDR3 protein sequence are merged under the most common genes and DNA. This sample has about 45,000 distinct CDR3 sequences in its table, and approximately 12% of those were observed once. About 43% of the sample is in the top ten clones. Source: PBMCs, taken at surgery. The source of these receptors is a female donor with early-stage non-small cell lung cancer.

The sample holds a few counts of this clonotype. V gene TRBV5-1 combines with J gene TRBJ2-2; 12 bases are a match to TRBD1. The trim removed 4 bases at V and 4 bases at J, leaving 5 bases unmatched. CDR3 length: 16 amino acids. Germline V CDR1 and CDR2: SGHRS, YFSETQ. CDR3 protein: CASSRRGQGATGELFF. The CDR3 DNA follows: TGCGCCAGCAGCCGAAGGGGACAGGGGGCCACCGGGGAGCTGTTTTTT.

In this sample, this clonotype turned up many times. V gene TRBV5-6 combines with J gene TRBJ1-2; no clear D. The CDR3 is 13 residues long. Germline V CDR1 and CDR2: SGHDT, YYEEEE. Trimming removed 1 base from V and 3 bases from J, with 7 bases in between. DNA for the CDR3: TGTGCCAGCAGCTTGTATACAGACTATGGCTACACCTTC. This translates into CASSLYTDYGYTF.

This clonotype was picked up many times. The rearrangement links TRBV4-2 to TRBJ1-4; the match to TRBD1 covers 9 bases. Germline values: CDR1 LGHNA, CDR2 YNFKEQ. The junction had 2 bases not matched to a gene; V was cut back by 2 bases and J by 4 bases. This CDR3 has 15 amino acids. The chain's CDR3 is CASSQLDRGNEKLFF. In DNA form, the CDR3 reads TGTGCCAGCAGCCAACTGGACAGGGGTAATGAAAAACTGTTTTTT.

By share, this clonotype counts as medium-sized. The chain employs TRBV7-2 and TRBJ2-1, with 15 nucleotides matching TRBD2. The CDR3 is 20 amino acids. The germline gives CDR1 SGHTA, CDR2 FQGNSA. The V gene end was trimmed by 1 base and the J gene end by 2 bases; junction bases not matched to a gene: 9. CDR3 loop: CASSLGQGLAGGGTYNEQFF. The CDR3 nucleotides are TGTGCCAGCAGCTTAGGCCAAGGACTAGCGGGGGGGGGCACCTACAATGAGCAGTTCTTC.

This clonotype was recorded a few times. The CDR3 sequence: CASSGDRGVNTGELFF. The CDR3 DNA follows: TGTGCCAGCAGCGGGGACAGGGGGGTGAACACCGGGGAGCTGTTTTTT. The genes are TRBV11-3 and TRBJ2-2, with TRBD1 matching over 11 bases. CDR3 length equals 16 residues. Germline V gene data show CDR1 as SGHNT and CDR2 as YENEEA. Trimming at V came to 5 bases and at J to 1 base, leaving 3 bases not matched to a gene.

This clonotype was picked up many times. V gene TRBV7-2 combines with J gene TRBJ2-3, with TRBD1 matching over 10 bases. Trimming at V came to 7 bases and at J to 4 bases, leaving 5 bases not matched to a gene. Germline assignment: CDR1 SGHTA and CDR2 FQGNSA. The CDR3 totals 14 residues. The CDR3 here is CASTLGQGADTQYF. CDR3 bases: TGTGCCAGCACCCTCGGACAGGGGGCAGATACGCAGTATTTT.

This chain joins TRBV7-8 and TRBJ2-7; the D gene is possibly TRBD1 (5 bases). The germline CDR1 and CDR2 sequences are SGHVS and FQNEAQ. The ends were cut back, 1 base at V and 6 bases at J, with 13 bases in the middle. The CDR3 consists of 14 residues. Here the CDR3 reads CASSLDQGWSEQYF. The CDR3 nucleotides are TGTGCCAGCAGCTTAGACCAGGGATGGAGCGAGCAGTACTTC. The whole variable domain, filled in from reference TRBV7-8 and TRBJ2-7, reads GAGVSQSPRYKVAKRGQDVALRCDPISGHVSLFWYQQALGQGPEFLTYFQNEAQLDKSGLPSDRFFAERPEGSVSTLKIQRTQQEDSAVYLCASSLDQGWSEQYFGPGTRLTVT.

The chain couples TRBV10-3 to TRBJ2-7, with TRBD1 matching over 8 bases. This CDR3 is built from 14 residues. From germline, CDR1 is ENHRY and CDR2 SYGVKD. The V segment lost 4 bases and the J segment 3 bases; nucleotides outside the gene matches: 5. As DNA, the CDR3 is TGTGCCATCAGTGCCTCCACAGGGGGCTACGAGCAGTACTTC. Translating gives CAISASTGGYEQYF.

This sequence joins TRBV6-2 or TRBV6-3 and TRBJ2-3, with TRBD1 identical over 9 bases. CDR1 and CDR2 from the germline V gene are MNHEY and SVGEGT. V shed 6 bases, J shed 0 bases, and the junction held 4 bases outside the gene matches. There are 15 residues in the CDR3. The CDR3 coding sequence is TGTGCCAGCAGCCGACAGGGGGGTAGCACAGATACGCAGTATTTT. Amino acids: CASSRQGGSTDTQYF.

The sample holds many counts of this clonotype. This chain connects TRBV30 to TRBJ1-3, with 7 bases that match TRBD1. From germline, CDR1 is GTSNPN and CDR2 SVGIG (reference sequence). The CDR3 covers 15 residues. The trim removed 2 bases at V and 0 bases at J, leaving 4 bases unmatched. The CDR3 sequence: CAWSRDSGSGNTIYF. CDR3 DNA sequence: TGTGCCTGGAGTAGGGACAGCGGCTCTGGAAACACCATATATTTT.

The V call is TRBV7-2, the J call TRBJ2-7; D is unresolved. The CDR3 length is 11 residues. CDR1 is SGHTA and CDR2 is FQGNSA in the germline V gene. Trimming removed 3 bases from V and 3 bases from J, with 3 bases in between. For the CDR3, the DNA is TGTGCCAGCAGCTTTAACTACGAGCAGTACTTC. Translated: CASSFNYEQYF.

This clonotype was observed a few times. The V gene is TRBV7-9, the J gene TRBJ2-3; D unresolved. This CDR3 region has 12 residues. The V gene lost 6 bases and the J gene lost 5 bases, with 9 bases spanning the gap. Germline-derived CDR1 and CDR2 are SEHNR and FQNEAQ (reference sequence). Written as DNA, the CDR3 is TGTGCCAGCAGGTGGTCCGGAGATACGCAGTATTTT. Protein product: CASRWSGDTQYF.

The V call is TRBV7-8, the J call TRBJ1-4; D call uncertain. Trimming shortened V by 1 base and J by 3 bases, and 6 bases separated the two germline ends. The germline V gene has CDR1 SGHVS and CDR2 FQNEAQ. The CDR3 is 14 amino acids. The CDR3 reads CASSLGPPNEKLFF. CDR3 nucleotides: TGTGCCAGCAGCTTAGGGCCCCCTAATGAAAAACTGTTTTTT. The complete variable domain, with remaining parts taken from reference TRBV7-8 and TRBJ1-4, reads GAGVSQSPRYKVAKRGQDVALRCDPISGHVSLFWYQQALGQGPEFLTYFQNEAQLDKSGLPSDRFFAERPEGSVSTLKIQRTQQEDSAVYLCASSLGPPNEKLFFGSGTQLSVL.

The chain is built from TRBV5-1 and TRBJ2-2; maybe TRBD1 (6 bases). Germline V gene lookup returns CDR1 SGHRS and CDR2 YFSETQ. CDR3 size: 16 residues. V gave up 6 bases and J gave up 4 bases, with 19 bases separating them. CDR3 nucleotide sequence: TGCGCCAGCACCCGGGACACCCAACGGGGCACCGGGGAGCTGTTTTTT. Its translation: CASTRDTQRGTGELFF.

V gene TRBV2 combines with J gene TRBJ2-1, with 15 bases lining up with TRBD2. V lost 6 bases to trimming and J lost 5 bases; unmatched junction nucleotides: 2. This CDR3 has 15 residues. Per germline, CDR1 SNHLY and CDR2 FYNNEI. The CDR3 loop is CASRGLAGGHNEQFF. The CDR3 nucleotides are TGTGCCAGCAGGGGACTAGCGGGGGGACACAATGAGCAGTTCTTC.

The genes are TRBV19 and TRBJ2-3, with 11 bases matching TRBD1. The CDR3 runs to 15 residues. Germline trimming cut 7 bases from V and 1 base from J; bases unmatched to any gene: 4. CDR1 and CDR2 from the germline V gene are LNHDA and SQIVND (reference sequence). The CDR3: CASKAGQGGTDTQYF. DNA of the CDR3: TGTGCCAGTAAGGCGGGACAGGGGGGCACAGATACGCAGTATTTT. The full variable domain, completed using reference TRBV19 and TRBJ2-3, is DGGITQSPKYLFRKEGQNVTLSCEQNLNHDAMYWYRQDPGQGLRLIYYSQIVNDFQKGDIAEGYSVSREKKESFPLTVTSAQKNPTAFYLCASKAGQGGTDTQYFGPGTRLTVL.

This clonotype was seen a few times. This sequence joins TRBV5-6 and TRBJ2-2; D remains ambiguous. Trimming removed 2 bases at V and 7 bases at J, with 18 bases between. Germline V gives CDR1 SGHDT, CDR2 YYEEEE. There are 16 residues in the CDR3. CDR3 loop: CASSFSVIGSFGELFF. CDR3 in DNA: TGTGCCAGCAGCTTCTCGGTCATAGGGTCTTTCGGGGAGCTGTTTTTT.

V gene TRBV20-1 combines with J gene TRBJ2-7, with 8 bases lining up with TRBD2. This CDR3 region has 13 residues. V gave up 6 bases and J gave up 6 bases; unmatched junction bases: 10. The germline gives CDR1 DFQATT, CDR2 SNEGSKA (reference sequence). CDR3 sequence (DNA): TGCAGTGCCCGTCGGGCGGGGGGTGTCGAGCAGTACTTC. Translated, it gives CSARRAGGVEQYF.

In its sample, this clonotype was seen a few times. The chain combines TRBV3-1 with TRBJ2-7; D perhaps matches TRBD2 (6 bases). The V end lost 4 bases, the J end lost 6 bases, and 10 bases lay between the germline ends. In germline, CDR1 is LGHDT, CDR2 YNNKEL (reference sequence). This CDR3 contains 12 residues. This chain's CDR3 is CASSRLGGEQYF. DNA of the CDR3: TGTGCCAGCAGCCGCCTGGGGGGCGAGCAGTACTTC.

This clonotype turned up a few times. This rearrangement joins TRBV7-2 to TRBJ2-2, with D tentatively TRBD1 (6 bases). CDR1 is SGHTA, CDR2 FQGNSA, per germline. Trimming left V 7 bases short and J 6 bases short, with 24 bases between. The CDR3 extends over 17 amino acids. The CDR3 DNA follows: TGTGCCAGCACCCTAAGGCGTCAGGGGCTGGTCTCCGGGGAGCTGTTTTTT. Protein sequence: CASTLRRQGLVSGELFF.

This clonotype is categorized as medium-sized. The chain joins TRBV28 to TRBJ2-5; 7 bases match TRBD2. The CDR3 totals 14 residues. Trimming at V came to 5 bases and at J to 0 bases, leaving 3 bases not matched to a gene. In germline, CDR1 is MDHEN, CDR2 SYDVKM. CDR3: CASSPGTNQETQYF. The CDR3 coding sequence is TGTGCCAGCAGTCCTGGGACTAACCAAGAGACCCAGTACTTC.